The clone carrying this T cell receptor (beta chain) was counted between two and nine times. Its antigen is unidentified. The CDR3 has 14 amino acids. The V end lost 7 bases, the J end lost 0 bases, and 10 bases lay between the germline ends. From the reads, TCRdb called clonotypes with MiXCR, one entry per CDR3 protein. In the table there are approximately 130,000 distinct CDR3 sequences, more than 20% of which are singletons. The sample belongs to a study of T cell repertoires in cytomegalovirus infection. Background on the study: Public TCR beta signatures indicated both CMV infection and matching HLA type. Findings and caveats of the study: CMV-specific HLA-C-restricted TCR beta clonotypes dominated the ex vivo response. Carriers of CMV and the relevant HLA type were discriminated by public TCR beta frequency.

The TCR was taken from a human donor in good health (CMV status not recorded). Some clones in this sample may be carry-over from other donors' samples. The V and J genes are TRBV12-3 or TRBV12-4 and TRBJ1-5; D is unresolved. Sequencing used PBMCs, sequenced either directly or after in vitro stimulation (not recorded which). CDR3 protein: CASKAMDSNQPQHF. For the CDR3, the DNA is TGTGCCAGCAAGGCCATGGATAGCAATCAGCCCCAGCATTTT.